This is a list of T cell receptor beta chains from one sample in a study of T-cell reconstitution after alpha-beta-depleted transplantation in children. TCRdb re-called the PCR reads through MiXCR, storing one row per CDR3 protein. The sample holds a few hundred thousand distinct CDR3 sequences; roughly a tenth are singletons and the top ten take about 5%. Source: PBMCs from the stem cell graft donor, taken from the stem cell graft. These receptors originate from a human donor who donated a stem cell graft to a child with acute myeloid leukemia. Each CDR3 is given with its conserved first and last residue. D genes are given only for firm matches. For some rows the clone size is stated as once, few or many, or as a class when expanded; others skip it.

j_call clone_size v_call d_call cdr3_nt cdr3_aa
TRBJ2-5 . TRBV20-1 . TGCAGTGCTAGAGTCTCGGGGACCCAAGAGACCCAGTACTTC CSARVSGTQETQYF
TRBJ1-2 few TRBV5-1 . TGCGCCAGCTCAGAGGGGTTCGGCGGCTACACCTTC CASSEGFGGYTF
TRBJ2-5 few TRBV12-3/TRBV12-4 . TGTGCCAGCAGTCGTGATCAGCAAGAGACCCAGTACTTC CASSRDQQETQYF
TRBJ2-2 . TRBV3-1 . . CASSQGAGSCFF
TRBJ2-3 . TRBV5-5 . TGTGCCAGCAGCTTGAGGGGTAGGGGGGACGATACGCAGTATTTT CASSLRGRGDDTQYF
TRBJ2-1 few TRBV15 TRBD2 TGTGCCACCAGCAGAGATCTAGCGGGAGCACTTCATGAGCAGTTCTTC CATSRDLAGALHEQFF
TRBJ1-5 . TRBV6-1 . TGTGCCAGCAGTGGCGGTGAGGGGCACAGCAATCAGCCCCAGCATTTT CASSGGEGHSNQPQHF
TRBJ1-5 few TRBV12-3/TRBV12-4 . TGTGCCAGCAGTACTCAGGGTTATGGCAATCAGCCCCAGCATTTT CASSTQGYGNQPQHF
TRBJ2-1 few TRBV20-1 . TGCAGTGCTAATCTAGCCTCTTACAATGAGCAGTTCTTC CSANLASYNEQFF
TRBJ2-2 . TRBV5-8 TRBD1 TGTGCCAGCAGCAGACCGGGACAGGGGCCCTTCACCGGGGAGCTGTTTTTT CASSRPGQGPFTGELFF
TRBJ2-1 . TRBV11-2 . TGTGCCAGCAGGGACAGAGTGGCTAGCGGTTACAATGAGCAGTTCTTC CASRDRVASGYNEQFF
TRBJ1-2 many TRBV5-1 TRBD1 TGCGCCAGCAGCTTGGTTCAGGGGGGAGCTAACTATGGCTACACCTTC CASSLVQGGANYGYTF
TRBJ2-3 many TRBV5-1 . TGCGCCAGCAGCTTGGTTGGGTACCGCACAGATACGCAGTATTTT CASSLVGYRTDTQYF
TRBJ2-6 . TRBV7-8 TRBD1 TGTGCCAGCAGCCTAATACACCCGACAGGGGGCAAAGCCGGGGCCAACGTCCTGACTTTC CASSLIHPTGGKAGANVLTF
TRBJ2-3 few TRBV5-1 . TGCGCCAGCAGGTTTCTGACAGGCACAGATACGCAGTATTTT CASRFLTGTDTQYF
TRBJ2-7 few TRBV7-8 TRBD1 TGTGCCAGCGGGGACAGGGGTTCGTCTAGCGAGCAGTACTTC CASGDRGSSSEQYF
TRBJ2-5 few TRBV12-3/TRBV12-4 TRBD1 TGTGCCAGCAGTTTATGGGGGACAGCCCAAGAGACCCAGTACTTC CASSLWGTAQETQYF
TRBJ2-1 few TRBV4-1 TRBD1 TGCGCCAGCAGCCTCTCCGGGACAGGGGGAACTTACAATGAGCAGTTCTTC CASSLSGTGGTYNEQFF
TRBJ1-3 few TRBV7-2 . TGTGCCAGCAGCCGACTGGACTCTGGAAACACCATATATTTT CASSRLDSGNTIYF
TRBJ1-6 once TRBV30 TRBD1 TGTGCCTGGAGTGCCCCACAGGGGGTGAATTCACCCCTCCACTTT CAWSAPQGVNSPLHF
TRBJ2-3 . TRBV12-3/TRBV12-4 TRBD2 TGTGCCAGCACCTTCGTCCTCGGACTAGCGGGGAAGGTAGATACGCAGTATTTT CASTFVLGLAGKVDTQYF
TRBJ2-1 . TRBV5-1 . TGCGCCAGCAGCTTGGTCTGGGGGAAGGCCAATGAGCAGTTCTTC CASSLVWGKANEQFF